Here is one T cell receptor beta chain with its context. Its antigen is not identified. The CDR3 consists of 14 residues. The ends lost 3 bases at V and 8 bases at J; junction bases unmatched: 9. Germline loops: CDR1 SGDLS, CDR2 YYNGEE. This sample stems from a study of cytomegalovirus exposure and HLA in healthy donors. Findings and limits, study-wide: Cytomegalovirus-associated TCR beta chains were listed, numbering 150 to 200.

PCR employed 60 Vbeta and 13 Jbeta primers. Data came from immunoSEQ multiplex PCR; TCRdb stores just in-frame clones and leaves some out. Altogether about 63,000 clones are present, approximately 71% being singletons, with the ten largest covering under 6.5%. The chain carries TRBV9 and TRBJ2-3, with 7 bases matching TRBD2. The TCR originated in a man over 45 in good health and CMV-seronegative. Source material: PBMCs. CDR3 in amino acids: CASSATAQRGTQYF. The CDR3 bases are TGTGCCAGCAGCGCCACGGCTCAGCGGGGTACGCAGTATTTT.